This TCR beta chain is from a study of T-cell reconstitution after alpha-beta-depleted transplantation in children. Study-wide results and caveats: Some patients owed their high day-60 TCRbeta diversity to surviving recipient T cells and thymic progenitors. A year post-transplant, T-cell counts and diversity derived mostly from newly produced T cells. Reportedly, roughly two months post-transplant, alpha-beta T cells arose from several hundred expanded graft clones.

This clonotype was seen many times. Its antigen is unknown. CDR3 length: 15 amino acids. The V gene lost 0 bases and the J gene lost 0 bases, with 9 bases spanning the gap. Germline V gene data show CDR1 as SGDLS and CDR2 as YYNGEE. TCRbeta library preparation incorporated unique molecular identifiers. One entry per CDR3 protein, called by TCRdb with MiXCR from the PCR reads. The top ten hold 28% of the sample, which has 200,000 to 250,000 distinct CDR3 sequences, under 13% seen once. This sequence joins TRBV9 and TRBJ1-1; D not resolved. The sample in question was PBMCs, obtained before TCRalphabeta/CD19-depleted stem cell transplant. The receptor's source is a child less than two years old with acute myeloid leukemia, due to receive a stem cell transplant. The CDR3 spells CASSVGQSMNTEAFF. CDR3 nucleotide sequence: TGTGCCAGCAGCGTAGGTCAGAGCATGAACACTGAAGCTTTCTTT.